This note documents a single T cell receptor beta chain sequence. Trimming left V 0 bases short and J 1 base short, with 8 bases between. From germline, CDR1 is SGHDN and CDR2 FVKESK. The CDR3 runs 15 residues. The data were taken from a study of blood T cell repertoires in COVID-19. Overall study context: The United States, Italy and Spain were the sources of the acute and convalescent COVID-19 samples. Sources were T cells, B-cell-depleted T cells, or PBMCs; the material itself was cDNA or gDNA.

As originally analysed: Amplification of reference gene primers was used by the study to estimate nucleated cell counts. Data came from immunoSEQ multiplex PCR; TCRdb stores just in-frame clones and leaves some out. V, J and clone size were drawn from that table, and D and trimming were deduced from the DNA. The data show tens of thousands of clones, with 88% seen just once and roughly 26% held by the top ten. The specimen was peripheral blood. The V call is TRBV14, the J call TRBJ2-3, with no clear D. The TCR comes from a human donor in a cohort sampled during active COVID-19. The chain's CDR3 is CASSQETPGTDTQYF. In nucleotides, the CDR3 is TGTGCCAGCAGCCAAGAAACGCCGGGCACAGATACGCAGTATTTT.